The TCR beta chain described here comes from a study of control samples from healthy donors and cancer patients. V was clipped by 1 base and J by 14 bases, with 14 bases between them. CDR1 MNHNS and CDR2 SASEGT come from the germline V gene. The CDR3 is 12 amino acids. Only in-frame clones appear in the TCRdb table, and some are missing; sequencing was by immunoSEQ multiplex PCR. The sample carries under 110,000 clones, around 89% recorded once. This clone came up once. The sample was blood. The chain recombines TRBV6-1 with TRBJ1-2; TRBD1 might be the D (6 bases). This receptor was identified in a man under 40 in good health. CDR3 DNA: TGTGCCAGCAGTGAAGGGACAGCCCGGAGAACCTTC. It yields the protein CASSEGTARRTF.